The 31 T cell receptor beta chains in this list originate from one sample, sequenced in a study of T cell repertoires in cytomegalovirus infection. One entry per CDR3 protein, called by TCRdb with MiXCR from the reads. The data hold fewer than 400,000 distinct CDR3 sequences, with about a sixth observed a single time. Input material: PBMCs. The receptors were sampled from a human donor in good health (CMV status not recorded). Some clones in this sample may be carry-over from other donors' samples.

This clonotype was observed a handful of times. The chain couples TRBV2 to TRBJ1-6; perhaps TRBD1 as D (6 bases). Germline V gives CDR1 SNHLY, CDR2 FYNNEI. This CDR3 region has 13 residues. V gave up 7 bases and J gave up 7 bases, with 11 bases separating them. CDR3 nucleotide sequence: TGTGCCAGCAACGGACAGTTGAATTCACCCCTCCACTTT. It codes for CASNGQLNSPLHF.

The V call is TRBV2, the J call TRBJ2-1, with no clear D. Looked up from germline, CDR1 is SNHLY and CDR2 is FYNNEI. The CDR3 loop spans 15 amino acids. The germline V and J ends were trimmed by 2 bases and 0 bases, with 8 bases remaining between them. The CDR3 region is CASSEQVGSYNEQFF. The CDR3 region has the DNA TGTGCCAGCAGTGAACAGGTGGGCTCCTACAATGAGCAGTTCTTC.

In its sample, this clonotype was seen many times. CDR3 sequence reads: CASSWTTSPTFYEQYF. CDR3 DNA sequence: TGTGCCAGCAGTTGGACCACTAGCCCGACATTTTACGAGCAGTACTTC. The V and J genes are TRBV6-2 or TRBV6-3 and TRBJ2-7; possibly TRBD2 for D (6 bases). Trimming stripped 4 bases from V and 4 bases from J, with 20 bases between. In germline, CDR1 is MNHEY, CDR2 SVGEGT. CDR3 length: 16 amino acids.

This clonotype was found a few times. The gene calls are TRBV28 and TRBJ1-1; D unclear. Looked up from germline, CDR1 is MDHEN and CDR2 is SYDVKM. This CDR3 region has 17 residues. V lost 2 bases and J lost 2, with 18 bases in between. In DNA, the CDR3 is TGTGCCAGCAGTTTAATAAACCTTATTCGCATAAACACTGAAGCTTTCTTT. Amino acid sequence: CASSLINLIRINTEAFF.

V is TRBV29-1 and J is TRBJ2-3; TRBD2 matches at 9 bases. The CDR3 has 14 amino acids. V trimming: 4 bases; J trimming: 2 bases; junction bases outside the gene matches: 4. Germline loops: CDR1 SQVTM, CDR2 ANQGSEA. The DNA of the CDR3 is TGCAGCGTTGGGGGACTAGCCCTCACAGATACGCAGTATTTT. Encoded protein: CSVGGLALTDTQYF.

In this sample, this clonotype turned up many times. CDR3 loop: CASSSLGLLEGTQYF. CDR3 sequence (DNA): TGTGCCAGCAGCTCCTTAGGGCTTCTCGAAGGGACCCAGTACTTC. The V call is TRBV7-2, the J call TRBJ2-5, with unresolved D. The V and J ends lost 4 bases and 7 bases respectively, with 19 bases between them. Germline V gene lookup returns CDR1 SGHTA and CDR2 FQGNSA. CDR3 length: 15 amino acids.

Only a few counts were recorded for this clonotype. The chain recombines TRBV2 with TRBJ1-1; the D gene is possibly TRBD1 (5 bases). Trimming removed 4 bases from V and 7 bases from J, with 10 bases in between. This CDR3 is 12 amino acids long. The V gene's germline CDR1 is SNHLY and CDR2 FYNNEI. This CDR3 is CASSASRVEAFF. The CDR3 region has the DNA TGTGCCAGCAGTGCCAGCAGGGTTGAAGCTTTCTTT.

The sample holds many counts of this clonotype. This sequence joins TRBV7-2 and TRBJ2-1, with 8 bases lining up with TRBD2. The CDR3 extends over 13 amino acids. The junction had 12 bases not matched to a gene; V was cut back by 11 bases and J by 9 bases. Looked up from germline, CDR1 is SGHTA and CDR2 is FQGNSA. CDR3 DNA: TGTGCCCTAGACCGTACTAGCGGCAGTGAGCAGTTCTTC. This translates into CALDRTSGSEQFF.

The sample holds a few counts of this clonotype. J is TRBJ2-1 and V is TRBV6-1, with 7 bases lining up with TRBD2. Per the germline V gene, CDR1 is MNHNS and CDR2 is SASEGT. The J segment lost 1 base and the V segment lost 5 bases, leaving 8 bases of the junction unmatched. This CDR3 comprises 16 residues. The CDR3 region is CASSYEWGGSYNEQFF. Here the CDR3 DNA reads TGTGCCAGCAGTTATGAGTGGGGGGGATCCTACAATGAGCAGTTCTTC.

The V gene is TRBV2, the J gene TRBJ1-5, with no clear D. The CDR3 contains 13 residues. Trimming left V 6 bases short and J 3 bases short, with 9 bases between. CDR1 and CDR2 from the germline V gene are SNHLY and FYNNEI. The CDR3 DNA reads TGTGCCAGCAGGGACGAAAACAATCAGCCCCAGCATTTT. It yields the protein CASRDENNQPQHF. The full variable domain, its missing parts supplied by reference TRBV2 and TRBJ1-5, is EPEVTQTPSHQVTQMGQEVILRCVPISNHLYFYWYRQILGQKVEFLVSFYNNEISEKSEIFDDQFSVERPDGSNFTLKIRSTKLEDSAMYFCASRDENNQPQHFGDGTRLSIL.

The chain is built from TRBV2 and TRBJ1-4; D is ambiguous. Germline loops: CDR1 SNHLY, CDR2 FYNNEI. The CDR3 consists of 11 residues. V gave up 6 bases and J gave up 12 bases, with 11 bases separating them. CDR3 in amino acids: CASREQAELFF. CDR3 bases: TGTGCCAGCAGAGAGCAGGCGGAACTGTTTTTT.

This clonotype was counted ten times or more. V usage is TRBV7-7 and J usage is TRBJ2-3; tentative D call: TRBD1 (6 bases). Germline CDR1 and CDR2: SSHAT and FNYEAQ (reference sequence). The CDR3 has 18 residues. V lost 1 base, J lost 2 bases, and 19 bases lay in between. The CDR3 nucleotides read TGTGCCAGCAGCTTAGGGATTGGGGGCGCCGCCACCACAGATACGCAGTATTTT. Translation gives CASSLGIGGAATTDTQYF. Filled out from reference TRBV7-7 and TRBJ2-3, the complete variable domain reads GAGVSQSPRYKVTKRGQDVTLRCDPISSHATLYWYQQALGQGPEFLTYFNYEAQPDKSGLPSDRFSAERPEGSISTLTIQRTEQRDSAMYRCASSLGIGGAATTDTQYFGPGTRLTVL.

The genes are TRBV7-2 and TRBJ2-3; D gene uncertain. The CDR3 sequence is 13 residues long. Germline V lookup: CDR1 SGHTA, CDR2 FQGNSA. Trimming removed 5 bases at V and 5 bases at J, with 11 bases between. CDR3 in DNA: TGTGCCAGCAGCCGAAGGGCCCAAGATACGCAGTATTTT. Amino acids: CASSRRAQDTQYF.

This clonotype came up a few times. The gene calls are TRBV12-3 or TRBV12-4 and TRBJ2-3, with 8 bases that match TRBD2. Losses at the gene ends were 3 bases for V and 8 bases for J; bases not matched to a gene: 10. This CDR3 region has 15 residues. Written as DNA, the CDR3 is TGTGCCAGCAGTTTGGGGTCCCGGGGGGGGGGTACGCAGTATTTT. Its translation: CASSLGSRGGGTQYF.

This clonotype was picked up many times. The chain combines TRBV7-2 with TRBJ2-7; perhaps TRBD2 as D (5 bases). Germline V gives CDR1 SGHTA, CDR2 FQGNSA. This CDR3 region has 15 residues. V lost 4 bases to trimming and J lost 2 bases, with 15 bases between them. The CDR3 DNA sequence: TGTGCCAGCAGCTACCAACATCCGGGGACCTACGAGCAGTACTTC. The encoded protein is CASSYQHPGTYEQYF.

This clonotype was counted a few times. The chain links TRBV12-3 or TRBV12-4 to TRBJ1-1, with D unclear. The CDR3 is 12 residues long. V was cut by 4 bases and J by 6 bases, with 9 bases left in between. The CDR3 reads CASSSSGAEAFF. As DNA, the CDR3 is TGTGCCAGCAGTTCCAGTGGGGCTGAAGCTTTCTTT.

There are a few counts of this clonotype. The V call is TRBV12-3 or TRBV12-4, the J call TRBJ1-1; the match to TRBD1 covers 9 bases. Trimming cost V 6 bases and J 0 bases; bases outside gene matches: 14. The CDR3 spans 18 residues. CDR3 nucleotide sequence: TGTGCCAGCAGACAGACCGGGACAGGGAAATTTTTGAACACTGAAGCTTTCTTT. As protein: CASRQTGTGKFLNTEAFF.

This clonotype was seen a handful of times. J is TRBJ2-2 and V is TRBV11-2; 9 bases map to TRBD2. J lost 5 bases, V lost 3 bases, and 7 bases had no gene match. Germline loops: CDR1 SGHAT, CDR2 FQNNGV. CDR3 length: 16 residues. This chain's CDR3 is CASSFRRGGSTGELFF. As DNA, the CDR3 is TGTGCCAGCAGCTTTCGGCGGGGGGGATCGACCGGGGAGCTGTTTTTT.

This clonotype turned up a few times. The V call is TRBV2, the J call TRBJ2-3; either TRBD1 or TRBD2 may fit D (5 bases each). The length of the CDR3 is 15 residues. V dropped 4 bases and J dropped 8 bases, with 19 bases sitting between them. Germline V CDR1 and CDR2: SNHLY, FYNNEI. The CDR3 loop is CASSVGSSAGTTQYF. CDR3 DNA sequence: TGTGCCAGCAGTGTGGGGTCGTCCGCAGGGACTACGCAGTATTTT.

This chain connects TRBV11-2 to TRBJ2-1; 9 bases are a match to TRBD2. V shed 6 bases, J shed 4 bases, and the junction held 7 bases outside the gene matches. Germline V gene data show CDR1 as SGHAT and CDR2 as FQNNGV. The CDR3 covers 15 residues. CDR3 coding DNA: TGTGCCAGCAGTCAACGACTAGCGGATTACAATGAGCAGTTCTTC. It is translated as CASSQRLADYNEQFF.

This clonotype has just a few counts. V usage is TRBV2 and J usage is TRBJ2-5; D unclear. The CDR3 is made up of 13 amino acids. Trimming left V 3 bases short and J 5 bases short, with 10 bases between. In germline, CDR1 is SNHLY, CDR2 FYNNEI. CDR3 loop: CASSDYQYETQYF. CDR3 in DNA: TGTGCCAGCAGTGATTATCAGTACGAGACCCAGTACTTC. The full variable domain, with the rest looked up from reference TRBV2 and TRBJ2-5, is EPEVTQTPSHQVTQMGQEVILRCVPISNHLYFYWYRQILGQKVEFLVSFYNNEISEKSEIFDDQFSVERPDGSNFTLKIRSTKLEDSAMYFCASSDYQYETQYFGPGTRLLVL.

This clonotype was detected a few times. The V and J genes are TRBV11-2 and TRBJ2-1; 9 bases fit TRBD2. The CDR3 length is 15 residues. Germline-derived CDR1 and CDR2 are SGHAT and FQNNGV. The junction had 3 bases not matched to a gene; V was cut back by 2 bases and J by 4 bases. Written as DNA, the CDR3 is TGTGCCAGCAGCTTAAAGGGACTAGCTTACAATGAGCAGTTCTTC. This translates into CASSLKGLAYNEQFF.

The rearrangement joins TRBV12-3 or TRBV12-4 to TRBJ1-1; unclear D gene. This CDR3 spans 14 amino acids. Trimming shortened V by 2 bases and J by 2 bases, and 9 bases separated the two germline ends. Here the CDR3 reads CASSLKRINTEAFF. The DNA for the CDR3 is TGTGCCAGCAGTTTAAAACGGATAAACACTGAAGCTTTCTTT.

This clonotype was observed a handful of times. The genes are TRBV12-3 or TRBV12-4 and TRBJ2-7; unclear D gene. The CDR3 extends over 12 amino acids. The ends were cut back, 6 bases at V and 6 bases at J, with 12 bases in the middle. CDR3 protein: CASSPDGPEQYF. For the CDR3, the DNA is TGTGCCAGCAGCCCCGACGGCCCCGAGCAGTACTTC.

The chain combines TRBV20-1 with TRBJ2-1; TRBD1 might be the D (6 bases). The V end was cut by 4 bases, the J end by 4 bases, with 8 bases between. CDR3 length: 12 residues. Germline assignment: CDR1 DFQATT and CDR2 SNEGSKA (reference sequence). The CDR3 DNA reads TGCAGTGCTACAGACAGGTACAATGAGCAGTTCTTC. This gives the protein CSATDRYNEQFF.

This rearrangement joins TRBV10-3 to TRBJ1-6; D unresolved. V lost 3 bases and J 9 bases, leaving 9 bases between the germline ends. The CDR3 loop spans 13 amino acids. In germline, CDR1 is ENHRY, CDR2 SYGVKD. The CDR3 loop reads CAISDGYASPLHF. The CDR3 DNA sequence: TGTGCCATCAGTGACGGGTATGCTTCACCCCTCCACTTT.

J is TRBJ1-4 and V is TRBV19; possibly TRBD1 for D (5 bases). The ends were cut back, 3 bases at V and 8 bases at J, with 16 bases in the middle. The CDR3 extends over 15 amino acids. CDR1 LNHDA and CDR2 SQIVND come from the germline V gene (reference sequence). The DNA of the CDR3 is TGTGCCAGTAGTATTGGGGGGACTACGGGCGAAAAACTGTTTTTT. Its protein is CASSIGGTTGEKLFF. Using reference TRBV19 and TRBJ1-4 for the parts outside the CDR3, the full variable domain is DGGITQSPKYLFRKEGQNVTLSCEQNLNHDAMYWYRQDPGQGLRLIYYSQIVNDFQKGDIAEGYSVSREKKESFPLTVTSAQKNPTAFYLCASSIGGTTGEKLFFGSGTQLSVL.

The chain has TRBV12-3 or TRBV12-4 and TRBJ2-3, with D possibly called TRBD1 or TRBD2 (5 bases each). The CDR3 totals 15 residues. The V and J ends lost 6 bases and 3 bases respectively, with 16 bases between them. CDR3 in amino acids: CASSIQVTGTDTQYF. The DNA for the CDR3 is TGTGCCAGCAGCATACAGGTGACGGGAACAGATACGCAGTATTTT.

The table lists this clonotype with many counts. J is TRBJ2-1 and V is TRBV7-2; 7 positions match TRBD1. The J segment lost 9 bases and the V segment lost 5 bases, leaving 7 bases of the junction unmatched. This CDR3 is built from 13 residues. CDR1 is SGHTA and CDR2 is FQGNSA in the germline V gene. The CDR3: CASSPYRGREQFF. The CDR3 nucleotides are TGTGCCAGCAGCCCGTACAGGGGTCGTGAGCAGTTCTTC.

A few counts support this clonotype. The chain couples TRBV5-6 to TRBJ2-2, with D perhaps matching TRBD1 (5 bases). V was pared by 0 bases and J by 5 bases, with 11 bases between. The CDR3 has 15 amino acids. Germline lookup yields CDR1 SGHDT and CDR2 YYEEEE. CDR3 in amino acids: CASSLESGKTGELFF. The CDR3, as DNA: TGTGCCAGCAGCTTGGAGTCAGGGAAGACCGGGGAGCTGTTTTTT.

The chain couples TRBV19 to TRBJ2-1; D is perhaps TRBD1 (5 bases). CDR1 and CDR2 from the germline V gene are LNHDA and SQIVND (reference sequence). V was clipped by 3 bases and J by 7 bases, with 19 bases between them. The CDR3 consists of 16 residues. CDR3 nucleotides: TGTGCCAGTAGTATTAGGGGATCCTCTGTTCGGAATGAGCAGTTCTTC. It encodes CASSIRGSSVRNEQFF.